These T cell receptor beta chains were read from a single sample in a study of response to subunit inactivated influenza vaccine. TCRdb passed the RT-PCR reads through MiXCR, listing each CDR3 protein once. There are roughly 160,000 distinct CDR3 sequences in the sample; around 10% occur only once, and roughly a third lies in the top ten. The sample in question was CD8+ T cells sorted from PBMCs, obtained roughly 24 months after vaccination. These receptors were obtained from a man between 50 and 69 years old who received an inactivated influenza vaccine. Both conserved end residues are part of each CDR3. A D gene is named only where the DNA matches it firmly. Clone size appears in some rows only: once, few, many, or a class for an expanded clone.

d_call: NA
clone_size: many
v_call: TRBV5-1
j_call: TRBJ1-1
cdr3_nt: TGCGCCAGCAGCTTGGGATATATGGGGGGGACTGAAGCTTTCTTT
cdr3_aa: CASSLGYMGGTEAFF

d_call: TRBD1
clone_size: NA
v_call: TRBV27
j_call: TRBJ2-7
cdr3_nt: TGTGCCAGCAGTTTAAGAGTGGGACAGGGGGCTTACGAGCAGTACTTC
cdr3_aa: CASSLRVGQGAYEQYF

d_call: NA
clone_size: few
v_call: TRBV5-1
j_call: TRBJ2-1
cdr3_nt: TGCGCCAGCAGCTTGGCCGGTAGCGGAAACAATGAGCAGTTCTTC
cdr3_aa: CASSLAGSGNNEQFF

d_call: NA
clone_size: few
v_call: TRBV7-9
j_call: TRBJ1-2
cdr3_nt: TGTGCCAGCAGCTTAAAACTTGCGCAGGCAGACTATGGCTACACCTTC
cdr3_aa: CASSLKLAQADYGYTF

d_call: TRBD2
clone_size: NA
v_call: TRBV6-6
j_call: TRBJ2-7
cdr3_nt: TGTGCCAGCGGACCGGGACTAACGAACGAGCAGTACTTC
cdr3_aa: CASGPGLTNEQYF

d_call: NA
clone_size: NA
v_call: TRBV12-3/TRBV12-4
j_call: TRBJ2-2
cdr3_nt: TGTGCCAGCAGTTTTAGACAGGGCGGGGTGTCCGGGGAGCTGTTTTTT
cdr3_aa: CASSFRQGGVSGELFF

d_call: NA
clone_size: few
v_call: TRBV28
j_call: TRBJ2-1
cdr3_nt: TGTGCCAGCAGCCTCTACTACAATGAGCAGTTCTTC
cdr3_aa: CASSLYYNEQFF

d_call: NA
clone_size: many
v_call: TRBV28
j_call: TRBJ2-7
cdr3_nt: TGTGCCAGCAGTCCTGCCTACTACGAGCAGTACTTC
cdr3_aa: CASSPAYYEQYF

d_call: NA
clone_size: many
v_call: TRBV28
j_call: TRBJ2-7
cdr3_nt: TGTGCCAGCAACTCGATTTTGGGTTCGGAAGAGCAGTACTTC
cdr3_aa: CASNSILGSEEQYF

d_call: TRBD2
clone_size: NA
v_call: TRBV3-1
j_call: TRBJ2-1
cdr3_nt: TGTGCCAGCAGCCCTGCTTTCGGGGGGGCAAAGTCCTACAATGAGCAGTTCTTC
cdr3_aa: CASSPAFGGAKSYNEQFF

d_call: TRBD1
clone_size: many
v_call: TRBV4-1
j_call: TRBJ2-5
cdr3_nt: TGCGCCAGCAGCCAAGATACCAGGGGGTACCAAGAGACCCAGTACTTC
cdr3_aa: CASSQDTRGYQETQYF

d_call: TRBD1
clone_size: NA
v_call: TRBV7-8
j_call: TRBJ2-7
cdr3_nt: TGTGCCAGCAGCCTACCACGACAGGGTGTATACGAGCAGTACTTC
cdr3_aa: CASSLPRQGVYEQYF

d_call: NA
clone_size: NA
v_call: TRBV7-6
j_call: TRBJ1-1
cdr3_nt: TGTGCCAGCAGCTTAGCGGACAGAATGAACACTGAAGCTTTCTTT
cdr3_aa: CASSLADRMNTEAFF

d_call: NA
clone_size: many
v_call: TRBV6-1
j_call: TRBJ2-1
cdr3_nt: TGTGCCAGCAGCAAAGGACCCAATTCCTACAATGAGCAGTTCTTC
cdr3_aa: CASSKGPNSYNEQFF

d_call: NA
clone_size: NA
v_call: TRBV7-9
j_call: TRBJ2-2
cdr3_nt: TGTGCCAGCACAACCCCGCTGTCCACCGGGGAGCTGTTTTTT
cdr3_aa: CASTTPLSTGELFF

d_call: NA
clone_size: many
v_call: TRBV20-1
j_call: TRBJ2-1
cdr3_nt: TGCAGTGCCGTAGACAGTTACAATGAGCAGTTCTTC
cdr3_aa: CSAVDSYNEQFF

d_call: NA
clone_size: few
v_call: TRBV21-1
j_call: TRBJ2-5
cdr3_nt: TGTGCCAGCAGCCCTAAGGGGCTAGCGGGGGAAGAGACCCAGTACTTC
cdr3_aa: CASSPKGLAGEETQYF

d_call: NA
clone_size: NA
v_call: TRBV20-1
j_call: TRBJ1-1
cdr3_nt: TGCAGTGCTAGAGATTTGAGGGACTTGAACACTGAAGCTTTCTTT
cdr3_aa: CSARDLRDLNTEAFF

d_call: TRBD2
clone_size: NA
v_call: TRBV27
j_call: TRBJ2-7
cdr3_nt: TGTGCCAGCAGACTATTCGGGACTAGTGCCCCATACGAGCAGTACTTC
cdr3_aa: CASRLFGTSAPYEQYF

d_call: NA
clone_size: NA
v_call: TRBV7-9
j_call: TRBJ2-2
cdr3_nt: TGTGCCAGCAGCCTCTACCGTCTGGACTCGAACACCGGGGAGCTGTTTTTT
cdr3_aa: CASSLYRLDSNTGELFF

d_call: NA
clone_size: NA
v_call: TRBV27
j_call: TRBJ1-2
cdr3_nt: TGTGCCAGCAGTTTATCGGGGCCAAACTATGGCTACACCTTC
cdr3_aa: CASSLSGPNYGYTF

d_call: TRBD2
clone_size: NA
v_call: TRBV5-1
j_call: TRBJ2-3
cdr3_nt: TGCGCCAGCAGCTTGGGTACTAGCGGGGGGGCTGCTGATACGCAGTATTTT
cdr3_aa: CASSLGTSGGAADTQYF